These 20 T cell receptor beta chains share one sample of origin, sequenced in a study of cytomegalovirus exposure and HLA in healthy donors. The PCR was carried out with 60 Vbeta primers and 13 Jbeta primers. Produced via immunoSEQ multiplex PCR; TCRdb's table is partial and in-frame only. This sample has 150,000 to 200,000 clones; over 65% occur once, and the top ten carry around 3.5%. Sequencing was performed on PBMCs. These receptors all stem from a man between 40 and 49 years old in good health and CMV-seropositive.

This chain connects TRBV6-1 to TRBJ2-2; the D gene is possibly TRBD1 (6 bases). V lost 6 bases and J 7 bases, leaving 12 bases between the germline ends. Germline CDR1 MNHNS, CDR2 SASEGT. The length of the CDR3 is 13 residues. The CDR3 protein is CASSDQGIGELFF. CDR3 bases: TGTGCCAGCAGCGATCAGGGGATCGGGGAGCTGTTTTTT.

J is TRBJ2-5 and V is TRBV4-2, with 9 bases lining up with TRBD2. This CDR3 has 14 amino acids. The J segment lost 5 bases and the V segment lost 5 bases, leaving 6 bases of the junction unmatched. From germline, CDR1 is LGHNA and CDR2 YNFKEQ. The CDR3 nucleotides read TGTGCCAGCAGCGGGACTAGCAAATCCGAGACCCAGTACTTC. It codes for CASSGTSKSETQYF.

The chain employs TRBV29-1 and TRBJ2-5, with TRBD2 matching 7 bases. CDR1 and CDR2 from the germline V gene are SQVTM and ANQGSEA. The CDR3 is 14 residues long. V shed 6 bases, J shed 0 bases, and the junction held 7 bases outside the gene matches. The CDR3 nucleotides are TGCAGCGTGACTAGCTTAGGGTACCAAGAGACCCAGTACTTC. Translated: CSVTSLGYQETQYF.

This clone came up once. The CDR3 is CASSDTSGYLGEQYF. Written as DNA, the CDR3 is TGTGCCAGCAGCGATACTAGCGGATACCTTGGCGAGCAGTACTTC. V is TRBV5-8 and J is TRBJ2-7, with 8 bases that match TRBD2. Per the germline V gene, CDR1 is SGHTS and CDR2 is YDEGEE. With V trimmed by 4 bases and J by 6 bases, 12 bases remained unmatched. CDR3 length: 15 residues. Full variable domain (outside the CDR3, taken from reference TRBV5-8 and TRBJ2-7): EAGVTQSPTHLIKTRGQQATLRCSPISGHTSVYWYQQALGLGLQFLLWYDEGEERNRGNFPPRFSGRQFPNYSSELNVNALELEDSALYLCASSDTSGYLGEQYFGPGTRLTVT.

About this clone: Other DNA sequences in the sample encode the same CDR3. The V gene is TRBV19, the J gene TRBJ2-1; D unclear. The V end was cut by 4 bases, the J end by 12 bases, with 10 bases between. CDR3 size: 11 residues. Germline V gives CDR1 LNHDA, CDR2 SQIVND (reference sequence). The CDR3 DNA reads TGTGCCAGTAGTACTCTCTTCGGGCAGTTCTTC. Protein sequence: CASSTLFGQFF. The full variable domain, rest sourced from reference TRBV19 and TRBJ2-1, is DGGITQSPKYLFRKEGQNVTLSCEQNLNHDAMYWYRQDPGQGLRLIYYSQIVNDFQKGDIAEGYSVSREKKESFPLTVTSAQKNPTAFYLCASSTLFGQFFGPGTRLTVL.

V usage is TRBV9 and J usage is TRBJ2-7; D is undetermined. Germline V gene lookup returns CDR1 SGDLS and CDR2 YYNGEE. CDR3 size: 16 residues. Trimming removed 0 bases from V and 3 bases from J, with 16 bases in between. The CDR3 bases are TGTGCCAGCAGCGTAGTGCTTTTGGAGATTTTCTACGAGCAGTACTTC. Translated: CASSVVLLEIFYEQYF.

The CDR3 sequence is CASSPQGTASNQPQHF. In DNA form, the CDR3 reads TGTGCCAGCAGCCCCCAGGGGACAGCTAGCAATCAGCCCCAGCATTTT. The V gene is TRBV5-8, the J gene TRBJ1-5; 7 positions agree with TRBD1. Germline V gene lookup returns CDR1 SGHTS and CDR2 YDEGEE. Unmatched junction bases numbered 7, after V lost 4 bases and J lost 0 bases. The CDR3 runs 16 residues.

This sequence joins TRBV6-5 and TRBJ2-7; the D gene is possibly TRBD1 (6 bases). V was trimmed by 2 bases and J by 5 bases, leaving 13 bases between them. The CDR3 length is 14 residues. The V gene's germline CDR1 is MNHEY and CDR2 SVGAGI. The CDR3 spells CASSYETGGDEQYF. The CDR3 bases are TGTGCCAGCAGTTACGAGACAGGCGGAGACGAGCAGTACTTC.

This clone has just a few counts. The chain couples TRBV6-1 to TRBJ2-6; D call uncertain. CDR3 length: 17 amino acids. Trimming left V 4 bases short and J 4 bases short, with 17 bases between. Germline CDR1 reads MNHNS; CDR2 reads SASEGT. The CDR3 sequence is CASSADNLLTGANVLTF. The CDR3 DNA sequence: TGTGCCAGCAGTGCCGACAACCTCCTCACCGGGGCCAACGTCCTGACTTTC.

Details on this clone: One end of the junction varies from germline; a read error may be responsible. The chain employs TRBV5-4 and TRBJ2-2, with TRBD2 matching over 8 bases. The CDR3 sequence is 17 residues long. Germline CDR1 and CDR2: SGHNT and YYREEE (reference sequence). CDR3 nucleotides: TGTGCCAGCAGCTTCCCAGCGGGGGCCGCGAACACCGGGAAGCTGTTTTTT. Translation: CASSFPAGAANTGKLFF.

This clone was counted a few times. The sample holds other DNA sequences that translate to the same CDR3. The rearrangement links TRBV18 to TRBJ2-3; possibly TRBD1 for D (6 bases). Germline V CDR1 and CDR2: KGHSH, LQKENI. V was clipped by 3 bases and J by 0 bases, with 19 bases between them. CDR3 length equals 18 residues. DNA of the CDR3: TGTGCCAGCTCACCGGACAGTTCCTCTCTCATTAGCACAGATACGCAGTATTTT. Its translation is CASSPDSSSLISTDTQYF.

In its sample, this clone was seen many times. This chain joins TRBV7-2 and TRBJ2-7, with 9 bases identical to TRBD2. CDR1 and CDR2 (germline): SGHTA, FQGNSA. V lost 5 bases to trimming and J lost 5 bases; unmatched junction nucleotides: 7. CDR3 length equals 14 residues. CDR3 sequence reads: CASSPTGTSHEQYF. The CDR3 bases are TGTGCCAGCAGCCCAACGGGGACTAGCCACGAGCAGTACTTC. The full variable domain, with the rest looked up from reference TRBV7-2 and TRBJ2-7, is GAGVSQSPSNKVTEKGKDVELRCDPISGHTALYWYRQSLGQGLEFLIYFQGNSAPDKSGLPSDRFSAERTGGSVSTLTIQRTQQEDSAVYLCASSPTGTSHEQYFGPGTRLTVT.

The J gene is TRBJ2-3, the V gene TRBV9; TRBD2 matches 9 bases. The germline CDR1 and CDR2 sequences are SGDLS and YYNGEE. The CDR3 contains 19 residues. V dropped 4 bases and J dropped 0; count of bases not matched to a gene: 15. The chain's CDR3 is CASSPRSSGSGTSTDTQYF. CDR3 DNA: TGTGCCAGCAGCCCCCGCAGTAGCGGGAGCGGGACTAGCACAGATACGCAGTATTTT.

The chain employs TRBV5-1 and TRBJ1-6, with no clear D. This CDR3 contains 17 residues. V lost 0 bases, J lost 0 bases, and 10 bases lay in between. Germline assignment: CDR1 SGHRS and CDR2 YFSETQ. CDR3 bases: TGCGCCAGCAGCTTGGCGGGAGCAAGCTCCTATAATTCACCCCTCCACTTT. The encoded protein is CASSLAGASSYNSPLHF.

This sequence joins TRBV28 and TRBJ2-7; 7 bases are a match to TRBD1. The length of the CDR3 is 13 residues. Unmatched junction bases numbered 4, after V lost 5 bases and J lost 3 bases. CDR1 and CDR2 (germline): MDHEN, SYDVKM. In DNA form, the CDR3 reads TGTGCCAGCAGTGCCGGGACAGACTACGAGCAGTACTTC. Translating gives CASSAGTDYEQYF.

The chain carries TRBV2 and TRBJ1-5, with D tentatively TRBD1 (6 bases). CDR1 and CDR2 from the germline V gene are SNHLY and FYNNEI. The CDR3 has 14 residues. The ends were cut back, 3 bases at V and 4 bases at J, with 10 bases in the middle. CDR3 DNA sequence: TGTGCCAGCAGTGACCAGGGGCGGAATCAGCCCCAGCATTTT. As protein: CASSDQGRNQPQHF.

The chain employs TRBV21-1 and TRBJ1-5. TRBV21-1 counts as a pseudogene. The CDR3 runs 14 residues. CDR3 in DNA: TGTGCCAGCAGCAAACTCCCGGGGAATCAGCCCCAGCATTTT. Amino acid sequence: CASSKLPGNQPQHF.

The chain's CDR3 is CATSRGAGRTYNEQFF. DNA for the CDR3: TGTGCCACCAGCAGAGGGGCCGGGAGAACCTACAATGAGCAGTTCTTC. The rearrangement uses TRBV15 and TRBJ2-1; TRBD2 might be the D (6 bases). The V end lost 1 base, the J end lost 2 bases, and 12 bases lay between the germline ends. Per the germline V gene, CDR1 is LNHNV and CDR2 is YYDKDF (reference sequence). This CDR3 is built from 16 residues.

The genes are TRBV19 and TRBJ2-2; 7 bases line up with TRBD1. Per the germline V gene, CDR1 is LNHDA and CDR2 is SQIVND (reference sequence). CDR3 length: 15 residues. V was pared by 5 bases and J by 1 base, with 4 bases of the junction left unmatched. The CDR3, as DNA: TGTGCCAGTAGTCGGACAGGAAGGAACACCGGGGAGCTGTTTTTT. Its translation is CASSRTGRNTGELFF.

V usage is TRBV7-9 and J usage is TRBJ1-1; no reliable D call. This CDR3 has 17 residues. V shed 2 bases and J shed 0 bases, with 16 bases lying between them. Germline CDR1 reads SEHNR; CDR2 reads FQNEAQ (reference sequence). CDR3: CASSLPGKKTMNTEAFF. The CDR3 nucleotides are TGTGCCAGCAGCTTACCAGGAAAAAAAACCATGAACACTGAAGCTTTCTTT.